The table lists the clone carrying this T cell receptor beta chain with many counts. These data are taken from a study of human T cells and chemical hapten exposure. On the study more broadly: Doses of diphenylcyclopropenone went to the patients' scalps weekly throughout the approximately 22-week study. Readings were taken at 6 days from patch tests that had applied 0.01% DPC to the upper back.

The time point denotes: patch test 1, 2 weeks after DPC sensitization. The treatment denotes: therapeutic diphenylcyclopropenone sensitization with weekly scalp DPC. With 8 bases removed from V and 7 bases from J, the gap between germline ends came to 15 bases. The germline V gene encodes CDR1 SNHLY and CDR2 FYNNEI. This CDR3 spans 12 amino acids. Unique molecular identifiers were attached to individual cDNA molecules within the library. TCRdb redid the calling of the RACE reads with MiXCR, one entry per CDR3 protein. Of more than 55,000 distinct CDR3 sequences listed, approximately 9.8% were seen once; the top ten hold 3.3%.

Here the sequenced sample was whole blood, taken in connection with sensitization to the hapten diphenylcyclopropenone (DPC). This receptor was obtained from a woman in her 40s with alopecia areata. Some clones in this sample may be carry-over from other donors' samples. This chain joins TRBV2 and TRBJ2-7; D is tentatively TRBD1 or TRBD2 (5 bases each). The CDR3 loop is CASEGPKFEQYF. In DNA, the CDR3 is TGTGCCAGCGAGGGACCGAAGTTTGAGCAGTACTTC.